These 29 T cell receptor beta chains share one sample of origin, sequenced in a study of OX40 agonist ivuxolimab in advanced cancers. The method was immunoSEQ multiplex PCR; TCRdb's version includes in-frame clones alone and lacks a portion of them. The top ten clones hold around 2.7% of a sample with tens of thousands of clones, around 84% of them seen once. This sample comprised CD4+ or CD8+ T cells sorted from blood, obtained in a trial of the OX40 agonist ivuxolimab. The receptors were gathered from an adult with an advanced solid tumor such as melanoma, head and neck, liver or kidney cancer.

V and J are TRBV7-6 and TRBJ1-5, with D uncertain. Germline V gene lookup returns CDR1 SGHVS and CDR2 FNYEAQ. V was clipped by 1 base and J by 6 bases, with 10 bases between them. CDR3 length equals 14 residues. The chain's CDR3 is CASSLDSVSQPQHF. CDR3 bases: TGTGCCAGCAGCTTAGACAGTGTCAGTCAGCCCCAGCATTTT. The entire variable domain, with the rest obtained from reference TRBV7-6 and TRBJ1-5, is as follows: GAGVSQSPRYKVTKRGQDVALRCDPISGHVSLYWYRQALGQGPEFLTYFNYEAQQDKSGLPNDRFSAERPEGSISTLTIQRTEQRDSAMYRCASSLDSVSQPQHFGDGTRLSIL.

This rearrangement joins TRBV2 to TRBJ2-5; 8 bases are a match to TRBD2. The J segment lost 0 bases and the V segment lost 8 bases, leaving 5 bases of the junction unmatched. The germline CDR1 and CDR2 sequences are SNHLY and FYNNEI. The CDR3 sequence is 14 residues long. In nucleotides, the CDR3 is TGTGCCAGCGGGCGGGAGGTCAACCAAGAGACCCAGTACTTC. Encoded protein: CASGREVNQETQYF.

This chain connects TRBV5-4 to TRBJ2-1, with 9 bases aligning to TRBD2. V lost 0 bases and J lost 10; bases outside the gene matches: 8. CDR1 and CDR2 from the germline V gene are SGHNT and YYREEE (reference sequence). The CDR3 is made up of 15 amino acids. The CDR3 DNA reads TGTGCCAGCAGCTTGGAGGGCCTAGCGGGGTTAGAGCAGTTCTTC. Translating it yields CASSLEGLAGLEQFF.

The J gene is TRBJ2-7, the V gene TRBV30, with D possibly being TRBD2 (7 bases). Germline CDR1 is GTSNPN and CDR2 is SVGIG (reference sequence). Trimming took off 5 bases at V and 6 bases at J, with 26 bases between the two ends. The CDR3 consists of 16 residues. CDR3 sequence: CAWGGRGARIPLEQYF. The CDR3 DNA reads as TGTGCCTGGGGTGGTCGGGGGGCGAGGATCCCCCTCGAGCAGTACTTC.

The V call is TRBV4-2, the J call TRBJ2-7; 15 bases line up with TRBD2. V shed 3 bases, J shed 4 bases, and the junction held 1 base outside the gene matches. The CDR3 consists of 15 residues. CDR1 LGHNA and CDR2 YNFKEQ come from the germline V gene. CDR3 nucleotides: TGTGCCAGCAGCCAGGGACTAGCGGGGGGTTACGAGCAGTACTTC. Translated, it gives CASSQGLAGGYEQYF.

J is TRBJ1-4 and V is TRBV28; 7 nucleotides line up with TRBD1. The CDR3 has 14 amino acids. Germline trimming cut 6 bases from V and 13 bases from J; bases unmatched to any gene: 14. Germline CDR1 and CDR2: MDHEN and SYDVKM. The CDR3 here is CASSPGQRIAGLFF. In DNA, the CDR3 is TGTGCCAGCAGCCCGGGACAGAGGATTGCTGGACTGTTTTTT.

This chain connects TRBV7-3 to TRBJ2-1, with D tentatively TRBD1 or TRBD2 (5 bases each). This CDR3 comprises 13 residues. V was cut by 5 bases and J by 6 bases, with 11 bases left in between. Germline V lookup: CDR1 SGHTA, CDR2 FQGTGA. The CDR3 here is CASSPGTINEQFF. CDR3 DNA sequence: TGTGCCAGCAGCCCAGGGACCATCAATGAGCAGTTCTTC.

This chain connects TRBV10-3 to TRBJ2-7; no clear D gene. V lost 7 bases and J 3 bases, leaving 10 bases between the germline ends. Germline V gene sequence: CDR1 ENHRY, CDR2 SYGVKD. There are 12 residues in the CDR3. Here the CDR3 reads CAINGPGYEQYF. CDR3 coding DNA: TGTGCCATCAATGGGCCGGGCTACGAGCAGTACTTC.

The chain combines TRBV9 with TRBJ2-1; 7 bases line up with TRBD1. Trimming took 4 bases from V and 7 from J; bases not matched to a gene: 17. Germline CDR1 is SGDLS and CDR2 is YYNGEE. The CDR3 is made up of 17 amino acids. The CDR3 region is CASSPSAGGYEDNEQFF. In DNA form, the CDR3 reads TGTGCCAGCAGCCCCAGTGCAGGGGGTTATGAGGATAATGAGCAGTTCTTC.

V and J are TRBV15 and TRBJ2-5; 7 nucleotides agree with TRBD1. Trimming removed 0 bases from V and 4 bases from J; junction bases left unmatched: 2. The CDR3 totals 14 residues. Germline V CDR1 and CDR2: LNHNV, YYDKDF (reference sequence). DNA of the CDR3: TGTGCCACCAGCAGAGACAGGGGGTCAGAGACCCAGTACTTC. Its protein is CATSRDRGSETQYF.

The CDR3 loop is CATSSPRLGLNEKLFF. CDR3 in DNA: TGTGCCACCAGCAGCCCTCGACTGGGACTAAATGAAAAACTGTTTTTT. The rearrangement uses TRBV15 and TRBJ1-4; maybe TRBD1 (5 bases). Germline CDR1 and CDR2: LNHNV and YYDKDF (reference sequence). Trimming stripped 3 bases from V and 5 bases from J, with 16 bases between. The CDR3 totals 16 residues.

This chain links TRBV28 with TRBJ2-3; D may be TRBD1 or TRBD2 (5 bases each). Between the trimmed V and J ends, which lost 5 bases and 4 bases, there was a span of 19 bases. Germline CDR1 is MDHEN and CDR2 is SYDVKM. The CDR3 runs to 16 residues. The CDR3 protein is CASSMDRDPVADTQYF. Written as DNA, the CDR3 is TGTGCCAGCAGTATGGACCGGGACCCAGTAGCAGATACGCAGTATTTT.

The chain joins TRBV11-2 to TRBJ2-1; no firm D call. The CDR3 spans 14 residues. V lost 4 bases, J lost 7 bases, and 14 bases lay in between. Germline V gene lookup returns CDR1 SGHAT and CDR2 FQNNGV. The CDR3 bases are TGTGCCAGCAGCTATCGGCTATCAGTAAATGAGCAGTTCTTC. Its translation: CASSYRLSVNEQFF.

About this clone: The sample contains more than one DNA sequence encoding this CDR3. Written as DNA, the CDR3 is TGTGCCAGCAGCTCCCAAGGGACAGGTTTGGGCACAGATACGCAGTATTTT. This codes for CASSSQGTGLGTDTQYF. The chain links TRBV7-3 to TRBJ2-3; 8 bases align to TRBD1. Looked up from germline, CDR1 is SGHTA and CDR2 is FQGTGA. Unmatched junction bases numbered 10, after V lost 4 bases and J lost 1 base. The CDR3 covers 17 residues.

The chain has TRBV9 and TRBJ2-3; D possibly corresponds to TRBD2 (7 bases). V lost 0 bases, J lost 1 base, and 21 bases lay in between. Germline CDR1 and CDR2: SGDLS and YYNGEE. The CDR3 has 19 residues. DNA of the CDR3: TGTGCCAGCAGCGTAGCTACGGGGACCAGGGGAGGGGGCACAGATACGCAGTATTTT. Translated, it gives CASSVATGTRGGGTDTQYF. Together with reference TRBV9 and TRBJ2-3, the CDR3 gives the full variable domain: DSGVTQTPKHLITATGQRVTLRCSPRSGDLSVYWYQQSLDQGLQFLIQYYNGEERAKGNILERFSAQQFPDLHSELNLSSLELGDSALYFCASSVATGTRGGGTDTQYFGPGTRLTVL.

The J gene is TRBJ2-2, the V gene TRBV21-1; TRBD1, the D gene given by the table, was not confirmed from the DNA. TRBV21-1 is a pseudogene. This CDR3 comprises 15 residues. CDR3 in amino acids: CAVLTGESGPGELFF. CDR3 in DNA: TGTGCCGTTCTTACAGGGGAAAGTGGCCCCGGGGAGCTGTTTTTT.

This chain uses TRBV21-1 with TRBJ1-5. TRBV21-1 is marked as a pseudogene. The CDR3 consists of 15 residues. CDR3 in amino acids: CASSPLRAGGQPQHF. As DNA, the CDR3 is TGTGCCAGCAGCCCACTGAGGGCAGGTGGACAGCCCCAGCATTTT.

This clone appeared once. The chain couples TRBV28 to TRBJ1-1, with 7 bases aligning to TRBD1. This CDR3 is built from 13 residues. V shed 8 bases, J shed 4 bases, and the junction held 7 bases outside the gene matches. CDR1 and CDR2 from the germline V gene are MDHEN and SYDVKM. The CDR3 DNA follows: TGTGCCAGCCGACAGGGATGGGGCACTGAAGCTTTCTTT. Amino acids: CASRQGWGTEAFF.

This chain connects TRBV5-6 to TRBJ2-2; D possibly uses TRBD1 or TRBD2 (6 bases each). CDR3 size: 15 residues. CDR1 and CDR2 (germline): SGHDT, YYEEEE. Trimming cost V 2 bases and J 5 bases, with 13 bases left between them. This CDR3 reads CASSFGGTRTGELFF. DNA for the CDR3: TGTGCCAGCAGCTTCGGGGGCACACGGACCGGGGAGCTGTTTTTT.

This clone was detected a few times. J is TRBJ2-5 and V is TRBV7-2, with 12 bases matching TRBD2. The CDR3 extends over 15 amino acids. Trimming took 5 bases from V and 2 from J; bases not matched to a gene: 3. CDR1 and CDR2 from the germline V gene are SGHTA and FQGNSA. As DNA, the CDR3 is TGTGCCAGCAGCCTCGGACTAGCGGGGCAAGAGACCCAGTACTTC. Translation gives CASSLGLAGQETQYF.

The chain uses TRBV18 and TRBJ2-3; TRBD2 matches at 7 bases. With V trimmed by 3 bases and J by 0 bases, 0 bases remained unmatched. The germline gives CDR1 KGHSH, CDR2 LQKENI. The CDR3 has 14 amino acids. In nucleotides, the CDR3 is TGTGCCAGCTCACCGGGACTAAGCACAGATACGCAGTATTTT. Amino acids: CASSPGLSTDTQYF.

The rearrangement links TRBV27 to TRBJ2-6; tentative D call: TRBD1 (6 bases). The V gene lost 6 bases and the J gene lost 0 bases, with 9 bases spanning the gap. The CDR3 consists of 15 residues. Germline-derived CDR1 and CDR2 are MNHEY and SMNVEV (reference sequence). The CDR3 spells CASSRDNSGANVLTF. The CDR3 coding sequence is TGTGCCAGCAGCAGGGACAACTCTGGGGCCAACGTCCTGACTTTC.

The chain employs TRBV6-1 and TRBJ1-6, with TRBD1 matching over 9 bases. J was trimmed by 3 bases and V by 4 bases; bases with no gene match: 4. This CDR3 has 16 residues. Germline lookup yields CDR1 MNHNS and CDR2 SASEGT. CDR3 protein: CASSGTGVGYNSPLHF. In nucleotides, the CDR3 is TGTGCCAGCAGTGGGACAGGGGTTGGCTATAATTCACCCCTCCACTTT.

The gene calls are TRBV5-6 and TRBJ2-3; TRBD1 or TRBD2 may be the D gene (5 bases each). The CDR3 has 16 amino acids. V lost 4 bases, J lost 1 base, and 16 bases lay in between. Per the germline V gene, CDR1 is SGHDT and CDR2 is YYEEEE. The CDR3 sequence is CASSIGTVRGTDTQYF. CDR3 in DNA: TGTGCCAGCAGCATAGGGACGGTCCGCGGCACAGATACGCAGTATTTT.

CDR3 amino acids: CSVGDQGDQPQHF. The CDR3 DNA sequence: TGCAGCGTTGGGGACCAGGGGGATCAGCCCCAGCATTTT. V gene TRBV29-1 combines with J gene TRBJ1-5, with TRBD1 identical over 7 bases. Losses at the gene ends were 4 bases for V and 5 bases for J; bases not matched to a gene: 5. CDR1 and CDR2 (germline): SQVTM, ANQGSEA. CDR3 size: 13 residues.

This chain connects TRBV7-2 to TRBJ1-5, with TRBD1 matching over 10 bases. The CDR3 covers 14 residues. Trimming took 4 bases from V and 6 from J; bases not matched to a gene: 3. Germline assignment: CDR1 SGHTA and CDR2 FQGNSA. The CDR3 region is CASSWGQGTQPQHF. DNA of the CDR3: TGTGCCAGCAGCTGGGGACAGGGGACTCAGCCCCAGCATTTT.

The chain is built from TRBV5-4 and TRBJ2-3, with D perhaps matching TRBD2 (5 bases). There are 17 residues in the CDR3. V was trimmed by 4 bases and J by 4 bases, leaving 22 bases between them. Looked up from germline, CDR1 is SGHNT and CDR2 is YYREEE (reference sequence). The CDR3 nucleotides are TGTGCCAGCAGCCCTAGAATGGGCGGCGGGCTATCAGATACGCAGTATTTT. Residues: CASSPRMGGGLSDTQYF.

The rearrangement links TRBV30 to TRBJ1-6; no reliable D call. Germline V gene data show CDR1 as GTSNPN and CDR2 as SVGIG (reference sequence). Trimming cost V 3 bases and J 7 bases, with 10 bases left between them. This CDR3 spans 13 amino acids. The CDR3: CAWSPGWNSPLHF. CDR3 bases: TGTGCCTGGAGCCCCGGGTGGAATTCACCCCTCCACTTT.

The chain recombines TRBV11-2 with TRBJ2-7; weak D call: TRBD2 (6 bases). V was trimmed by 1 base and J by 3 bases, leaving 10 bases between them. This CDR3 is built from 14 residues. CDR1 and CDR2 from the germline V gene are SGHAT and FQNNGV. CDR3 DNA: TGTGCCAGCAGCTTAGCGGGCGGGAACTACGAGCAGTACGTC. Translating it yields CASSLAGGNYEQYV.